Listed here is a single T cell receptor beta chain. Its antigen is unknown. This CDR3 is built from 13 residues. From germline, CDR1 is LNHNV and CDR2 YYDKDF (reference sequence). Trimming cost V 1 base and J 5 bases, with 8 bases left between them. The data were taken from a study of cytomegalovirus exposure and HLA in healthy donors. The repertoire was sequenced with immunoSEQ multiplex PCR; TCRdb's copy has only in-frame clones and lacks some. Among around 260,000 clones listed, 90% were seen once. The study, taken as a whole, reports: CMV antigen specificity was confirmed in vitro for three CMV-associated chains.

This clonotype originated in a woman in her twenties or thirties in good health and CMV-seronegative. Sequencing was performed on PBMCs. The chain has TRBV15 and TRBJ2-5, with D hard to call. CDR3 in DNA: TGTGCCACCAGCAGAGGACGGTTGGAGACCCAGTACTTC. The encoded protein is CATSRGRLETQYF.